This T cell receptor (beta chain) emerged from a study of graft-versus-host responses after intestinal transplantation. General observations from the study: The highest levels of circulating GvH clones went along with early declines in HvG clones after transplant.

J gave up 4 bases and V 4 bases, and 4 bases lay outside the gene matches. The V gene's germline CDR1 is SNHLY and CDR2 FYNNEI. The CDR3 extends over 13 amino acids. This clone occurred once. What it recognizes is unknown. Data came from immunoSEQ multiplex PCR; TCRdb stores just in-frame clones and leaves some out. This sample carries 35,000 to 50,000 clones, nearly 95% of them seen once, and the ten largest clones take less than 0.25%. This material consisted of unstimulated CD8+ T cells sorted from spleen or lymph node cells, taken before transplant. The receptor was isolated from a human donor who was the organ donor for an intestinal transplant. This chain links TRBV2 with TRBJ2-7; 7 nucleotides align to TRBD1. Written as DNA, the CDR3 is TGTGCCAGCAGTGGGGACAGACTTTACGAGCAGTACTTC. It specifies CASSGDRLYEQYF.